This TCR beta chain was identified during a study of blood T cell repertoires in COVID-19. The CDR3 extends over 12 amino acids. Profiled with immunoSEQ multiplex PCR; TCRdb holds only in-frame clones, not every one. There are 100,000 to 120,000 clones in the sample; roughly four fifths occur only once, and 15% to 20% lies in the top ten. V and J are TRBV21-1 and TRBJ1-2; the table's D call, TRBD1, has no DNA check behind it. TRBV21-1 is a pseudogene segment. The sequence was obtained from a woman aged 60-75 years with acute or convalescent COVID-19. The sequenced sample consisted of peripheral blood. This chain's CDR3 is CASQNRTHGYTF. The DNA of the CDR3 is TGTGCCAGTCAGAACAGGACCCATGGCTACACCTTC.